The TCR beta chain under discussion was sequenced for a study of T cell changes during pregnancy in multiple sclerosis (dated by TCRdb to the late 2010s). The study in broad terms: The study examined how the T cell repertoire changed over the course of pregnancy in women with multiple sclerosis.

The library was produced with the immunoSEQ multiplex PCR assay. This is the immuneACCESS table as TCRdb keeps it, with only in-frame sequences that have V and J called. A part of the clones is gone; compared with another copy, unresolved V genes explain less than half, and the rest is unexplained. This sample is represented by 95,000 to 100,000 clones; approximately 90% of them were singletons. The ten largest clones take up about 2.5% of the sample. Germline trimming: 7 bases from V, 4 bases from J; junction bases outside gene matches: 11. Taken from cysteine to phenylalanine, the CDR3 has 15 residues. Here the CDR3 DNA is all that survives: 45 bases in frame from base 1. The germline V gene (reference sequence) gives CDR1 as MNHNY and CDR2 as SVGAGI. On this clone itself: The specificity of this receptor is unknown. Per-nucleotide qualities are absent, and no much larger clonotype sits a single base away.

The sequence is built from TRBV6-6 and TRBJ2-7; TRBD1 aligns with 9 central bases. The TCR originated in a female donor in good health, enrolled as a control in a pregnancy study. This material consisted of peripheral blood, taken after pregnancy. Read as DNA, the sequence is TGTGCCAGCACCGATACCGGGACAGGGAAATACGAGCAGTACTTC. Its protein product is CASTDTGTGKYEQYF.